This entry lists 22 T cell receptor beta chains sequenced from one sample in a study of T cells in Graves' hyperthyroidism and ophthalmopathy. Regions amplified from RNA transcripts were the TCR beta CDR3 regions. Primed by the HTBI set, a first-round RT-PCR was run on the TCR CDR3. TCRdb re-analysed the multiplex PCR reads in MiXCR, keeping a single row per CDR3 protein. Among around 600,000 distinct CDR3 sequences listed, 45% were seen once. Sequencing was done on a sample of peripheral blood or thyroid tissue (not recorded which). The source of these receptors is an adult man with Graves' disease, either hyperthyroidism or ophthalmopathy (not recorded which).

Of note for this clonotype: A read error may be the cause here, since a much bigger clone is one base away. The chain joins TRBV11-2 to TRBJ2-7, with D unclear. The length of the CDR3 is 14 residues. Trimming took 5 bases from V and 5 from J, leaving 16 bases between them. CDR1 SGHAT and CDR2 FQNNGV come from the germline V gene. CDR3 sequence reads: CASSPRHRSHEQYF. The CDR3 nucleotides are TGTGCCAGCAGCCCAAGACACCGATCCCACGAGCAGTACTTC.

The rearrangement uses TRBV10-3 and TRBJ2-5; 7 bases align to TRBD2. Trimming cost V 6 bases and J 2 bases; bases outside gene matches: 9. CDR3 length: 15 residues. Germline CDR1 is ENHRY and CDR2 is SYGVKD. As DNA, the CDR3 is TGTGCCATCAGCGCCGCGGCTAGCGGACAAGAGACCCAGTACTTC. This translates into CAISAAASGQETQYF.

CDR3 DNA: TGTGCCAGCATTCCCCCGGGGGGAGAAAAACTGTTTTTT. It specifies CASIPPGGEKLFF. This chain uses TRBV6-5 with TRBJ1-4; D possibly corresponds to TRBD1 (5 bases). Germline loops: CDR1 MNHEY, CDR2 SVGAGI. Trimming took off 7 bases at V and 8 bases at J, with 14 bases between the two ends. The CDR3 spans 13 residues.

This clonotype was picked up many times. An end of the junction does not agree with germline; a read error may underlie this. The rearrangement links TRBV5-1 to TRBJ2-7; D is unresolved. The germline gives CDR1 SGHRS, CDR2 YFSETQ. This CDR3 spans 13 amino acids. This chain's CDR3 is CASSLDVSYEQYF. Written as DNA, the CDR3 is TGTGCCAGCAGCTTAGACGTCTCCTACGAGCAGTACTTC.

The rearrangement links TRBV29-1 to TRBJ2-7; 9 nucleotides line up with TRBD1. The CDR3 extends over 13 amino acids. Trimming took 6 bases from V and 3 from J; bases not matched to a gene: 6. CDR1 is SQVTM, CDR2 ANQGSEA, per germline. CDR3 sequence (DNA): TGCAGCGTGGGGACAGGGATGGGCTACGAGCAGTACTTC. Residues: CSVGTGMGYEQYF.

Only a few counts were recorded for this clonotype. V and J are TRBV5-5 and TRBJ1-5; D remains unclear. V was clipped by 5 bases and J by 4 bases, with 10 bases between them. Germline V gives CDR1 SGHKS, CDR2 YYEKEE (reference sequence). This CDR3 region has 13 residues. The CDR3 sequence: CASRPEGNQPQHF. The CDR3 region has the DNA TGTGCCAGCAGGCCCGAGGGTAATCAGCCCCAGCATTTT.

The chain couples TRBV29-1 to TRBJ1-3; possible D gene TRBD1, 6 bases. The V gene lost 8 bases and the J gene lost 3 bases, with 11 bases spanning the gap. The CDR3 sequence is 12 residues long. Germline CDR1 and CDR2: SQVTM and ANQGSEA. Here the CDR3 reads CSPETGGNTIYF. The CDR3, as DNA: TGCAGCCCTGAGACAGGTGGAAACACCATATATTTT.

The chain uses TRBV7-8 and TRBJ2-5; 10 nucleotides align to TRBD2. Germline CDR1 and CDR2: SGHVS and FQNEAQ. There are 16 residues in the CDR3. V lost 0 bases, J lost 3 bases, and 4 bases stayed unmatched. As DNA, the CDR3 is TGTGCCAGCAGCTTAGCGGGGACTAGCGAGGAAGAGACCCAGTACTTC. Protein: CASSLAGTSEEETQYF.

This clonotype has ten or more counts. V is TRBV19 and J is TRBJ1-5; D not certain. Germline lookup yields CDR1 LNHDA and CDR2 SQIVND (reference sequence). This CDR3 comprises 13 residues. V lost 3 bases and J 0 bases, leaving 3 bases between the germline ends. The CDR3 loop reads CASSMGSNQPQHF. CDR3 DNA: TGTGCCAGTAGTATGGGTAGCAATCAGCCCCAGCATTTT.

The genes are TRBV19 and TRBJ2-7, with 10 positions matching TRBD2. V was clipped by 4 bases and J by 2 bases; unmatched bases: 11. Germline V gene data show CDR1 as LNHDA and CDR2 as SQIVND (reference sequence). This CDR3 has 17 amino acids. CDR3 residues: CASSTLSSGGNPYEQYF. In DNA form, the CDR3 reads TGTGCCAGTAGTACCTTGTCTAGCGGGGGAAACCCCTACGAGCAGTACTTC.

This clonotype has a handful of counts. The rearrangement uses TRBV5-4 and TRBJ2-7, with 9 bases identical to TRBD1. The V gene end was trimmed by 4 bases and the J gene end by 2 bases; junction bases not matched to a gene: 10. Per the germline V gene, CDR1 is SGHNT and CDR2 is YYREEE (reference sequence). This CDR3 has 16 amino acids. DNA for the CDR3: TGTGCCAGCAGCCAACTAACCGGGACAGGGCCCTACGAGCAGTACTTC. This encodes CASSQLTGTGPYEQYF.

This clonotype was detected many times. CDR3 bases: TGTGCCAGTAGTGAGGTGATCTCTGGAAACACCATATATTTT. This gives the protein CASSEVISGNTIYF. The rearrangement links TRBV19 to TRBJ1-3; D remains unclear. CDR3 size: 14 residues. Germline V CDR1 and CDR2: LNHDA, SQIVND (reference sequence). The V gene lost 5 bases and the J gene lost 0 bases, with 8 bases spanning the gap.

This clonotype has only one observation. The V and J genes are TRBV15 and TRBJ1-5; TRBD1 matches at 9 bases. In germline, CDR1 is LNHNV, CDR2 YYDKDF (reference sequence). V dropped 3 bases and J dropped 5; count of bases not matched to a gene: 8. This CDR3 comprises 16 residues. The CDR3 nucleotides are TGTGCCACCAGCAGCTTGGATGGGGACAGGGATCAGCCCCAGCATTTT. The encoded protein is CATSSLDGDRDQPQHF. Full variable domain (remainder filled in from reference TRBV15 and TRBJ1-5): DAMVIQNPRYQVTQFGKPVTLSCSQTLNHNVMYWYQQKSSQAPKLLFHYYDKDFNNEADTPDNFQSRRPNTSFCFLDIRSPGLGDTAMYLCATSSLDGDRDQPQHFGDGTRLSIL.

V is TRBV7-6 and J is TRBJ1-2, with TRBD1 matching over 10 bases. The CDR3 contains 16 residues. V was clipped by 5 bases and J by 4 bases; unmatched bases: 10. Germline V gene data show CDR1 as SGHVS and CDR2 as FNYEAQ. CDR3 in DNA: TGTGCCAGCAGCCTGGACGGGACAGGGGACTTCTATGGCTACACCTTC. Its translation is CASSLDGTGDFYGYTF.

In this sample, this clonotype turned up a few times. The chain combines TRBV7-2 with TRBJ1-4; D remains unclear. V was clipped by 6 bases and J by 7 bases, with 15 bases between them. The CDR3 covers 14 residues. CDR1 is SGHTA and CDR2 is FQGNSA in the germline V gene. The CDR3 DNA reads as TGTGCCAGCAGTTGGCCCCCCTGGGGTGAAAAACTGTTTTTT. It specifies CASSWPPWGEKLFF.

The rearrangement uses TRBV19 and TRBJ2-2, with TRBD2 as a possible D gene (6 bases). The CDR3 length is 16 residues. The V end was cut by 7 bases, the J end by 0 bases, with 15 bases between. The germline CDR1 and CDR2 sequences are LNHDA and SQIVND (reference sequence). Here the CDR3 reads CASIGPGLANTGELFF. The CDR3 DNA follows: TGTGCCAGTATCGGTCCGGGACTGGCGAACACCGGGGAGCTGTTTTTT.

This clonotype was observed at least ten times. The chain recombines TRBV7-2 with TRBJ2-5; the match to TRBD1 covers 7 bases. This CDR3 has 14 residues. V lost 5 bases, J lost 5 bases, and 8 bases stayed unmatched. Germline CDR1 reads SGHTA; CDR2 reads FQGNSA. The CDR3: CASSADRAAETQYF. The CDR3, as DNA: TGTGCCAGCAGCGCCGACAGGGCGGCGGAGACCCAGTACTTC.

The chain is built from TRBV25-1 and TRBJ1-6; D might be TRBD1 (5 bases). The CDR3 is 14 residues long. Germline lookup yields CDR1 MGHDK and CDR2 SYGVNS. With 6 bases removed from V and 13 bases from J, the gap between germline ends came to 19 bases. CDR3 bases: TGTGCCAGCAGCCATCAGATGGGGGGGTTGCCCCTCCACTTT. Amino acid sequence: CASSHQMGGLPLHF.

The chain is built from TRBV15 and TRBJ1-4; 7 positions match TRBD1. V lost 3 bases and J lost 11; bases outside the gene matches: 0. Germline-derived CDR1 and CDR2 are LNHNV and YYDKDF (reference sequence). The length of the CDR3 is 11 residues. The CDR3 nucleotides are TGTGCCACCAGCAGGGACAGGAAACTGTTTTTT. The encoded protein is CATSRDRKLFF.

V usage is TRBV20-1 and J usage is TRBJ2-5; 7 nucleotides line up with TRBD2. Germline trimming cut 5 bases from V and 1 base from J; bases unmatched to any gene: 10. The CDR3 is 15 amino acids. Per the germline V gene, CDR1 is DFQATT and CDR2 is SNEGSKA (reference sequence). CDR3 nucleotides: TGCAGTGCTCCCTCAAGCGGGGCCCCCCAAGAGACCCAGTACTTC. Amino acids: CSAPSSGAPQETQYF.

The table lists this clonotype with a few counts. The chain uses TRBV12-5 and TRBJ1-5, with D unclear. The germline V gene has CDR1 LGHNT and CDR2 FRNRAP. Trimming pared 1 base from V and 3 bases from J, leaving 4 bases between. The CDR3 loop spans 13 amino acids. The DNA for the CDR3 is TGTGCTAGTGGTTTGGGGATCAATCAGCCCCAGCATTTT. Its protein is CASGLGINQPQHF. Full variable domain (outside the CDR3, taken from reference TRBV12-5 and TRBJ1-5): DARVTQTPRHKVTEMGQEVTMRCQPILGHNTVFWYRQTMMQGLELLAYFRNRAPLDDSGMPKDRFSAEMPDATLATLKIQPSEPRDSAVYFCASGLGINQPQHFGDGTRLSIL.

In the case of this clonotype: One junction end disagrees with the germline gene, perhaps due to a read error. The gene calls are TRBV7-9 and TRBJ2-7; 10 bases agree with TRBD1. Germline V gene sequence: CDR1 SEHNR, CDR2 FQNEAQ (reference sequence). The length of the CDR3 is 12 residues. The CDR3 reads CASSPGQGSQYF. CDR3 bases: TGCGCCAGCAGCCCGGGACAGGGGTCACAGTACTTC.